This T cell receptor beta chain emerged from a study of Tregs in tolerant kidney transplant recipients. Some clones are missing from TCRdb's copy, which holds only in-frame ones; the method was immunoSEQ multiplex PCR. The sample lists some 62,000 clones, roughly 98% seen once, with around 0.34% in the top ten. The CDR3 consists of 15 residues. Germline lookup yields CDR1 LNHDA and CDR2 SQIVND (reference sequence). The trim removed 4 bases at V and 2 bases at J, leaving 5 bases unmatched. This sequence was found in a human donor who received a combined kidney and bone marrow transplant. Sequences were derived from Tregs from blood, sampled before the transplant. V is TRBV19 and J is TRBJ2-3; 8 nucleotides match TRBD1. The CDR3 bases are TGTGCCAGTAGTACCGGACAGGGCCCCACAGATACGCAGTATTTT. As protein: CASSTGQGPTDTQYF.